This passage covers 18 T cell receptor beta chains from one sample sequenced in a study of blood T cell repertoires in COVID-19. Method: immunoSEQ multiplex PCR; TCRdb's copy keeps in-frame clones and lacks some. Of 150,000 or so clones in the sample, 80% to 90% were seen once. The sequencing input was peripheral blood. The receptors originated from a man at least 80 years old with acute or convalescent COVID-19.

The chain is built from TRBV29-1 and TRBJ2-3, with TRBD2 matching over 15 bases. Germline lookup yields CDR1 SQVTM and CDR2 ANQGSEA. The CDR3 is 18 amino acids. V dropped 7 bases and J dropped 2; count of bases not matched to a gene: 13. The DNA for the CDR3 is TGCAGCGCCTCGGGACTAGCGGGGGGCGCCAATCCCACAGATACGCAGTATTTT. This translates into CSASGLAGGANPTDTQYF.

The CDR3 is CASKGGGRGRNYNEQFF. The DNA for the CDR3 is TGTGCCAGCAAGGGGGGAGGGCGGGGCCGGAACTACAATGAGCAGTTCTTC. The V gene is TRBV28, the J gene TRBJ2-1, with D maybe TRBD2 (7 bases). CDR1 and CDR2 from the germline V gene are MDHEN and SYDVKM. Trimming removed 7 bases from V and 3 bases from J, with 22 bases in between. The CDR3 length is 17 residues.

The V gene is TRBV5-1, the J gene TRBJ2-2; 8 nucleotides line up with TRBD1. This CDR3 contains 17 residues. V dropped 3 bases and J dropped 0; count of bases not matched to a gene: 7. Germline V gene lookup returns CDR1 SGHRS and CDR2 YFSETQ. CDR3 nucleotide sequence: TGCGCCAGCAGCTGGATACAGGGGGTTGCGAACACCGGGGAGCTGTTTTTT. Translating gives CASSWIQGVANTGELFF.

The chain recombines TRBV2 with TRBJ1-4, with D possibly TRBD1 on 5 matching bases. Looked up from germline, CDR1 is SNHLY and CDR2 is FYNNEI. Trimming took off 6 bases at V and 0 bases at J, with 8 bases between the two ends. This CDR3 region has 14 residues. CDR3 coding DNA: TGTGCCAGCAGGACAGAAACAACTAATGAAAAACTGTTTTTT. It is translated as CASRTETTNEKLFF.

The V gene is TRBV19, the J gene TRBJ2-2; TRBD2 might be the D (6 bases). The germline V gene encodes CDR1 LNHDA and CDR2 SQIVND (reference sequence). The V end lost 6 bases, the J end lost 1 base, and 9 bases lay between the germline ends. This CDR3 comprises 14 residues. The DNA of the CDR3 is TGTGCCAGTAGAGGCGGGGTGAACACCGGGGAGCTGTTTTTT. Translated: CASRGGVNTGELFF.

The chain employs TRBV6-5 and TRBJ2-4, with D possibly being TRBD1 (5 bases). The CDR3 runs to 14 residues. V gave up 6 bases and J gave up 8 bases, with 17 bases separating them. Per germline, CDR1 MNHEY and CDR2 SVGAGI. The CDR3: CASRSPGNADIQYF. Written as DNA, the CDR3 is TGTGCCAGCAGATCACCAGGGAATGCGGACATTCAGTACTTC.

The V gene is TRBV28, the J gene TRBJ1-2; D possibly corresponds to TRBD1 (6 bases). Germline CDR1 reads MDHEN; CDR2 reads SYDVKM. The CDR3 has 13 amino acids. The V end was cut by 1 base, the J end by 6 bases, with 9 bases between. The CDR3 nucleotides read TGTGCCAGCAGTTTATCCGGGACAAATGGCTACACCTTC. Translation: CASSLSGTNGYTF.

The chain carries TRBV9 and TRBJ2-3; 7 bases are shared with TRBD2. After removal of 3 bases from V and 3 bases from J, the junction contained 7 bases not matched to a gene. The CDR3 consists of 15 residues. Germline-derived CDR1 and CDR2 are SGDLS and YYNGEE. The CDR3 DNA follows: TGTGCCAGCAGCGCCTCCCCGCGGGAGACAGATACGCAGTATTTT. Encoded protein: CASSASPRETDTQYF. The variable domain in full, with the rest retrieved from reference TRBV9 and TRBJ2-3, is DSGVTQTPKHLITATGQRVTLRCSPRSGDLSVYWYQQSLDQGLQFLIQYYNGEERAKGNILERFSAQQFPDLHSELNLSSLELGDSALYFCASSASPRETDTQYFGPGTRLTVL.

This clone was observed a few times. This sequence joins TRBV7-8 and TRBJ2-7, with TRBD2 matching over 7 bases. Trimming at V came to 1 base and at J to 4 bases, leaving 10 bases not matched to a gene. From germline, CDR1 is SGHVS and CDR2 FQNEAQ. This CDR3 is built from 16 residues. The CDR3: CASSLGSTGGAYEQYF. The DNA of the CDR3 is TGTGCCAGCAGCTTAGGTTCGACGGGAGGAGCGTACGAGCAGTACTTC.

CDR3 loop: CASSPREGRIVGYTF. CDR3 DNA: TGTGCCAGCAGCCCCCGAGAGGGTAGAATCGTTGGCTACACCTTC. The J gene is TRBJ1-2, the V gene TRBV21-1. TRBV21-1 is a pseudogene segment. The CDR3 spans 15 residues.

The V and J genes are TRBV19 and TRBJ1-3; the D gene is possibly TRBD1 (5 bases). V was clipped by 6 bases and J by 0 bases, with 18 bases between them. The length of the CDR3 is 17 residues. Looked up from germline, CDR1 is LNHDA and CDR2 is SQIVND (reference sequence). The CDR3 DNA reads TGTGCCAGTAGCCTCGCCCACAGGAAAAGCTCTGGAAACACCATATATTTT. Encoded protein: CASSLAHRKSSGNTIYF.

This clone was seen only once. The chain joins TRBV6-2 or TRBV6-3 to TRBJ2-2, with 12 bases lining up with TRBD2. The germline gives CDR1 MNHEY, CDR2 SVGEGT. V lost 2 bases to trimming and J lost 3 bases; unmatched junction nucleotides: 10. CDR3 size: 19 residues. Here the CDR3 reads CASSYTPLAGGRDTGELFF. CDR3 sequence (DNA): TGTGCCAGCAGTTACACCCCACTAGCGGGAGGAAGGGACACCGGGGAGCTGTTTTTT.

Here the CDR3 reads CASSSRQRSEAFF. CDR3 DNA: TGCGCCAGCAGCTCGCGACAGCGCTCTGAAGCTTTCTTT. The chain combines TRBV5-1 with TRBJ1-1, with a tentative D call TRBD1 (5 bases). Germline CDR1 SGHRS, CDR2 YFSETQ. V gave up 3 bases and J gave up 6 bases, with 12 bases separating them. The CDR3 loop spans 13 amino acids. The full variable domain, in which reference TRBV5-1 and TRBJ1-1 provide the parts outside the CDR3, is KAGVTQTPRYLIKTRGQQVTLSCSPISGHRSVSWYQQTPGQGLQFLFEYFSETQRNKGNFPGRFSGRQFSNSRSEMNVSTLELGDSALYLCASSSRQRSEAFFGQGTRLTVV.

This rearrangement joins TRBV5-1 to TRBJ2-1; 7 bases are shared with TRBD1. From germline, CDR1 is SGHRS and CDR2 YFSETQ. V was clipped by 4 bases and J by 8 bases; unmatched bases: 12. The CDR3 has 15 amino acids. The CDR3 nucleotides are TGCGCCAGCAGCATCACAGGGGCGTGGGGTGATGAGCAGTTCTTC. It is translated as CASSITGAWGDEQFF.

The sample holds one count of this clone. The chain uses TRBV28 and TRBJ1-2; a possible D gene is TRBD1 (5 bases). V lost 7 bases, J lost 8 bases, and 14 bases lay in between. This CDR3 is built from 12 residues. In germline, CDR1 is MDHEN, CDR2 SYDVKM. In DNA form, the CDR3 reads TGTGCCAGCACGCCCTCAGGGTACGGCTACACCTTC. This codes for CASTPSGYGYTF.

The chain joins TRBV7-9 to TRBJ1-1; the D is unclear. This CDR3 is built from 16 residues. Trimming left V 4 bases short and J 1 base short, with 16 bases between. In germline, CDR1 is SEHNR, CDR2 FQNEAQ (reference sequence). CDR3 nucleotide sequence: TGTGCCAGCAGCTCCGACCTGTGGCAGGAGAACACTGAAGCTTTCTTT. It encodes CASSSDLWQENTEAFF.

V usage is TRBV24-1 and J usage is TRBJ2-6, with 7 bases matching TRBD1. The CDR3 loop spans 20 amino acids. Germline-derived CDR1 and CDR2 are KGHDR and SFDVKD. V was clipped by 4 bases and J by 4 bases; unmatched bases: 18. The CDR3 loop is CATSEFEPQGHQRGANVLTF. CDR3 DNA: TGTGCCACCAGTGAATTCGAGCCACAGGGGCATCAACGGGGGGCCAACGTCCTGACTTTC.

The chain uses TRBV2 and TRBJ2-5, with a possible D match to TRBD2 (5 bases). Germline values: CDR1 SNHLY, CDR2 FYNNEI. The CDR3 has 13 residues. Trimming shortened V by 6 bases and J by 0 bases, and 8 bases separated the two germline ends. The CDR3 region is CASSRDNQETQYF. The CDR3 region has the DNA TGTGCCAGCAGCCGGGATAACCAAGAGACCCAGTACTTC.